This T cell receptor beta chain came from a study of blood T cell repertoires in COVID-19. Original analysis: It was from reference gene primer amplification that nucleated cell counts were estimated. Libraries were prepared by immunoSEQ multiplex PCR; TCRdb keeps only in-frame clonotypes and omits some of them. Clone size and V and J calls were adopted from that table, with D and trimming inferred from the DNA. The profile shows tens of thousands of clones, around 84% of them singletons. The clonotype comes from a man aged 55 to 70 with acute or convalescent COVID-19. Sample: peripheral blood.

The CDR3, as DNA: TGTGCCAGCAGCCAATACAGCACCTCCGAAACAGATACGCAGTATTTT. It codes for CASSQYSTSETDTQYF. V gene TRBV3-1 (or the pseudogene TRBV3-2) combines with J gene TRBJ2-3, with no clear D. Germline CDR1 LGHDT, CDR2 YNNKEL (reference sequence). CDR3 size: 16 residues. V gave up 2 bases and J gave up 3 bases, with 15 bases separating them.